The clone carrying this T cell receptor beta chain appeared a few times. The antigen is not known. As for time point: patch test 1, 2 weeks after DPC sensitization. Treatment noted: therapeutic diphenylcyclopropenone sensitization with weekly scalp DPC. Total RNA was isolated from unfractionated whole blood. This sample is part of a study of human T cells and chemical hapten exposure. Study information: Each patch test put 0.01% DPC on the upper back, and results were read at 6 days. Study-wide findings and caveats: Counts of TCRs above 1 in 1000 frequency stayed unchanged with DPC sensitization.

Original processing methods: Ranging from about 23,224 to 750,000, TCR counts per sample had a median value of approximately 95,000. TCRdb passed the RACE reads through MiXCR, listing each CDR3 protein once. These V and J calls originate from TCRdb's pipeline instead of the authors' own analysis. The sample includes 340,000 or so distinct CDR3 sequences, about 7% seen only once; the top ten take 8.4%. CDR1 is LGHNT, CDR2 FRNRAP, per germline. V lost 5 bases and J lost 5; bases outside the gene matches: 5. This CDR3 comprises 14 residues. The rearrangement joins TRBV12-5 to TRBJ1-1; 10 bases agree with TRBD1. The sequence derives from a woman aged 18-29 years with alopecia areata. Some clones in this sample may be carry-over from other donors' samples. Sequencing was performed on whole blood, taken in connection with sensitization to the hapten diphenylcyclopropenone (DPC). In DNA, the CDR3 is TGTGCTAGTGGTCTGGGACAGGGGAGGACTGAAGCTTTCTTT. Residues: CASGLGQGRTEAFF.